The clone carrying this T cell receptor (beta chain) was recorded many times. Its cognate antigen is unknown. This specimen belongs to a study of T cell repertoires in cytomegalovirus infection. Study-level background: Carrying CMV and the relevant HLA type showed in public TCR beta signatures.

Study-wide results and caveats: HLA-C-restricted CMV-specific TCR beta clonotypes prevailed in the ex vivo response. The study identified carriers of CMV plus the relevant HLA from cumulative public TCR beta family frequency.

Using its own MiXCR run on the reads, TCRdb lists one record per CDR3 protein. This sample carries around 280,000 distinct CDR3 sequences, approximately 10% of them seen once, and the ten largest clones take 2.5%. Trimming removed 3 bases from V and 6 bases from J; junction bases left unmatched: 14. This CDR3 comprises 16 residues. From germline, CDR1 is SGHNT and CDR2 YYREEE (reference sequence). The sequencing input was PBMCs. The source is a human donor in good health (CMV status not recorded). Some clones in this sample may be carry-over from other donors' samples. The rearrangement uses TRBV5-4 and TRBJ2-7, with 8 bases aligning to TRBD2. The CDR3 loop is CASSSGGGLPSREQYF. CDR3 DNA sequence: TGTGCCAGCAGCTCGGGAGGGGGATTGCCGTCTCGCGAGCAGTACTTC.